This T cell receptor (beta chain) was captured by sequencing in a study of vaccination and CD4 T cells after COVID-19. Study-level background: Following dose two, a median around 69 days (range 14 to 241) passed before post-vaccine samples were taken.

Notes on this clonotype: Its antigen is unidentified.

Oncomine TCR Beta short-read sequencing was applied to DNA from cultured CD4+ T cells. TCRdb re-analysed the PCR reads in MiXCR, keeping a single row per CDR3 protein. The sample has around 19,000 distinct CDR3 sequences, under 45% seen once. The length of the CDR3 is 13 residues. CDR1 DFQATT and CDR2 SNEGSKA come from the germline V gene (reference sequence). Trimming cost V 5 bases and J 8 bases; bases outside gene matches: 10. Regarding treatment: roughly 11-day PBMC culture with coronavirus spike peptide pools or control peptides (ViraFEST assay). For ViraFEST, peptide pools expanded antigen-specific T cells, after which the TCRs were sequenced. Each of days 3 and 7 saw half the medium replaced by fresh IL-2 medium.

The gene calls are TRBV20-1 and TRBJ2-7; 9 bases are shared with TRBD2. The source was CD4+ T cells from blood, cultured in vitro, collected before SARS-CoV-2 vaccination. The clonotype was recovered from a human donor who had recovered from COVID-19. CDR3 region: CSAGSGSPRKQYF. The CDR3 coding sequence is TGCAGTGCTGGTAGCGGGAGCCCGAGGAAGCAGTACTTC.